What follows are 25 T cell receptor beta chains derived from one specimen sequenced in a study of long-term antiretroviral therapy in people with HIV. Survey-level resolution applied to immunoSEQ assay v3.0. Produced via immunoSEQ multiplex PCR; TCRdb's table is partial and in-frame only. The sample has 11,000 or so clones, around 80% seen once. The material was unsorted PBMCs, obtained 1.2 years after starting antiretroviral therapy. All receptors derive from a man between 40 and 49 years old with HIV.

The CDR3 DNA sequence: TGTGCCAGCAGCACTACTAAGGCAGGGACTAATGAAAAACTGTTTTTT. This gives the protein CASSTTKAGTNEKLFF. The chain combines TRBV6-6 with TRBJ1-4, with D possibly being TRBD1 (5 bases). The CDR3 runs to 16 residues. Germline V gene sequence: CDR1 MNHNY, CDR2 SVGAGI (reference sequence). Trimming shortened V by 6 bases and J by 2 bases, and 16 bases separated the two germline ends.

The chain has TRBV7-3 and TRBJ1-2, with D maybe TRBD1 (5 bases). Germline assignment: CDR1 SGHTA and CDR2 FQGTGA. V lost 2 bases to trimming and J lost 3 bases, with 7 bases between them. The CDR3 loop spans 13 amino acids. The CDR3 reads CASSLGGDYGYTF. CDR3 coding DNA: TGTGCCAGCAGCTTAGGGGGGGACTATGGCTACACCTTC.

This chain uses TRBV27 with TRBJ1-6; no clear D gene. The germline gives CDR1 MNHEY, CDR2 SMNVEV (reference sequence). The length of the CDR3 is 14 residues. Trimming left V 5 bases short and J 4 bases short, with 9 bases between. Written as DNA, the CDR3 is TGTGCCAGCAGTATCCGACGGTATAATTCACCCCTCCACTTT. It encodes CASSIRRYNSPLHF.

This chain links TRBV27 with TRBJ1-1; D not resolved. V lost 5 bases to trimming and J lost 4 bases, with 17 bases between them. This CDR3 is built from 15 residues. Germline V gene lookup returns CDR1 MNHEY and CDR2 SMNVEV (reference sequence). Here the CDR3 reads CASSPRDRAGTEAFF. The CDR3 DNA reads as TGTGCCAGCAGTCCGCGAGATAGAGCTGGCACTGAAGCTTTCTTT.

The table lists this clone with a few counts. V and J are TRBV15 and TRBJ1-4; TRBD1 matches 7 bases. Germline assignment: CDR1 LNHNV and CDR2 YYDKDF (reference sequence). V lost 3 bases to trimming and J lost 7 bases; unmatched junction nucleotides: 14. The CDR3 has 17 residues. CDR3 DNA sequence: TGTGCCACCAGCAGTGGTGGCAGGGGGTCCGACCGTGAAAAACTGTTTTTT. It is translated as CATSSGGRGSDREKLFF.

The CDR3 DNA reads as TGTGCCAGCAGTGGGCAGGGCGGCATGAACACTGAAGCTTTCTTT. Its translation is CASSGQGGMNTEAFF. The gene calls are TRBV6-1 and TRBJ1-1; maybe TRBD1 (5 bases). From germline, CDR1 is MNHNS and CDR2 SASEGT. Trimming pared 4 bases from V and 0 bases from J, leaving 12 bases between. This CDR3 is built from 15 residues.

DNA for the CDR3: TGTGCCAGCAGCTTACAACAGGGCCCCGAGCAGTACTTC. This gives the protein CASSLQQGPEQYF. The rearrangement joins TRBV7-9 to TRBJ2-7, with D possibly matching TRBD1 (6 bases). This CDR3 comprises 13 residues. Trimming removed 2 bases from V and 6 bases from J, with 11 bases in between. CDR1 is SEHNR, CDR2 FQNEAQ, per germline (reference sequence).

The V call is TRBV25-1, the J call TRBJ1-4; 10 nucleotides line up with TRBD1. The CDR3 contains 15 residues. From germline, CDR1 is MGHDK and CDR2 SYGVNS. V shed 2 bases and J 8 bases; nucleotides not matched to a gene: 5. The CDR3 loop reads CASSEQGTGVEKLFF. The CDR3, as DNA: TGTGCCAGCAGTGAACAAGGGACAGGGGTGGAAAAACTGTTTTTT.

The chain uses TRBV5-1 and TRBJ2-7, with D perhaps matching TRBD1 or TRBD2 (5 bases each). The CDR3 loop spans 15 amino acids. The germline V gene has CDR1 SGHRS and CDR2 YFSETQ. With 0 bases removed from V and 0 bases from J, the gap between germline ends came to 10 bases. The CDR3 protein is CASSLVGTVSYEQYF. Here the CDR3 DNA reads TGCGCCAGCAGCTTGGTGGGGACGGTCTCCTACGAGCAGTACTTC.

This clone has more than one count but fewer than ten. The chain combines TRBV29-1 with TRBJ1-3; maybe TRBD1 (6 bases). Trimming took 6 bases from V and 2 from J, leaving 17 bases between them. CDR3 length: 15 residues. The V gene's germline CDR1 is SQVTM and CDR2 ANQGSEA. The CDR3 DNA follows: TGCAGCGTCACGTGGGGGCAGGGAGCTGGAAACACCATATATTTT. It yields the protein CSVTWGQGAGNTIYF.

V gene TRBV15 combines with J gene TRBJ1-1, with TRBD1 identical over 7 bases. Per germline, CDR1 LNHNV and CDR2 YYDKDF (reference sequence). V gave up 0 bases and J gave up 5 bases; unmatched junction bases: 9. This CDR3 has 16 amino acids. CDR3 bases: TGTGCCACCAGCAGAGATCCTACAGGGGCAGGGACTGAAGCTTTCTTT. Translation gives CATSRDPTGAGTEAFF.

The chain employs TRBV7-3 and TRBJ2-3, with TRBD2 matching 10 bases. This CDR3 has 15 residues. Germline V CDR1 and CDR2: SGHTA, FQGTGA. With 2 bases clipped from V and 5 bases from J, the junction kept 4 bases outside the gene matches. The DNA of the CDR3 is TGTGCCAGCAGCTTACAAGCGGGGGGGCAAGATACGCAGTATTTT. Translated: CASSLQAGGQDTQYF.

A remark on this clone: Sequence at one end of the junction differs from germline and may be a read error. The chain uses TRBV27 and TRBJ2-7; the D call may be TRBD1 or TRBD2 (5 bases each). Germline loops: CDR1 MNHEY, CDR2 SMNVEV (reference sequence). The CDR3 spans 14 residues. The CDR3 DNA reads as TGTGCCAGCAGCTTATCACTGAGGGGCTCCGAGCAGTACTTC. Translation gives CASSLSLRGSEQYF.

This chain connects TRBV30 to TRBJ2-7, with D possibly matching TRBD2 (5 bases). This CDR3 is built from 12 residues. Looked up from germline, CDR1 is GTSNPN and CDR2 is SVGIG (reference sequence). Deletions cut 2 bases from V and 3 bases from J, with 8 bases between. CDR3 nucleotides: TGTGCCTGGAGTCAACGGGACTACGAGCAGTACTTC. Protein: CAWSQRDYEQYF.

The J gene is TRBJ1-2, the V gene TRBV30, with TRBD1 as a possible D gene (6 bases). Trimming cost V 3 bases and J 5 bases, with 13 bases left between them. The CDR3 is 13 residues long. Germline CDR1 reads GTSNPN; CDR2 reads SVGIG (reference sequence). CDR3 bases: TGTGCCTGGAGCCCGGGGGCTGATTATGGCTACACCTTC. Translated, it gives CAWSPGADYGYTF.

The J gene is TRBJ2-7, the V gene TRBV6-5, with 9 bases lining up with TRBD1. V lost 5 bases to trimming and J lost 5 bases; unmatched junction nucleotides: 10. The CDR3 loop spans 15 amino acids. Germline V lookup: CDR1 MNHEY, CDR2 SVGAGI. CDR3 amino acids: CASSPPDRGGNEQYF. In DNA, the CDR3 is TGTGCCAGCAGTCCACCTGACAGGGGGGGTAACGAGCAGTACTTC.

The genes are TRBV4-2 and TRBJ1-1, with 9 bases matching TRBD1. The CDR3 contains 16 residues. V was pared by 1 base and J by 1 base, with 4 bases of the junction left unmatched. Germline assignment: CDR1 LGHNA and CDR2 YNFKEQ. DNA of the CDR3: TGTGCCAGCAGCCAAGGGACAGGGGCTAGGAACACTGAAGCTTTCTTT. Residues: CASSQGTGARNTEAFF.

The chain joins TRBV10-2 to TRBJ2-7, with D possibly matching TRBD1 (5 bases). V gave up 0 bases and J gave up 1 base, with 10 bases separating them. CDR3 length equals 15 residues. Germline assignment: CDR1 WSHSY and CDR2 SAAADI. CDR3 residues: CASSESDSGSYEQYF. DNA for the CDR3: TGCGCCAGCAGTGAGTCGGATTCAGGGTCCTACGAGCAGTACTTC.

The chain employs TRBV4-3 and TRBJ1-2; TRBD1 aligns across 9 bases. The CDR3 sequence is 16 residues long. V shed 0 bases, J shed 4 bases, and the junction held 6 bases outside the gene matches. Germline CDR1 is LGHNA and CDR2 is YSLEER. As DNA, the CDR3 is TGCGCCAGCAGCCAAGAGGAACAGGGGGCGATCTATGGCTACACCTTC. Its protein is CASSQEEQGAIYGYTF.

The genes are TRBV4-3 and TRBJ2-3; perhaps TRBD2 as D (7 bases). V dropped 0 bases and J dropped 4 bases, with 14 bases sitting between them. The CDR3 is 16 residues long. Germline V gives CDR1 LGHNA, CDR2 YSLEER. As DNA, the CDR3 is TGCGCCAGCAGCCAAGATGCGGGGGCCGGGGCAGATACGCAGTATTTT. Translation gives CASSQDAGAGADTQYF.

This sequence joins TRBV5-8 and TRBJ1-5; possibly TRBD1 for D (6 bases). Germline assignment: CDR1 SGHTS and CDR2 YDEGEE. The CDR3 consists of 13 residues. V dropped 1 base and J dropped 5 bases, with 7 bases sitting between them. CDR3 amino acids: CASSLSGDQPQHF. DNA for the CDR3: TGTGCCAGCAGCTTGTCAGGGGATCAGCCCCAGCATTTT.

In its sample, this clone was seen once. The chain carries TRBV4-3 and TRBJ2-7; 10 bases map to TRBD2. The ends lost 1 base at V and 5 bases at J; junction bases unmatched: 2. The CDR3 length is 14 residues. Germline V gene lookup returns CDR1 LGHNA and CDR2 YSLEER. DNA of the CDR3: TGCGCCAGCAGCCAAGGCCTAGCGGGGGACGAGCAGTACTTC. Its translation is CASSQGLAGDEQYF.

V is TRBV19 and J is TRBJ1-2; D is possibly TRBD1 (6 bases). The length of the CDR3 is 13 residues. Trimming cost V 5 bases and J 3 bases, with 10 bases left between them. Looked up from germline, CDR1 is LNHDA and CDR2 is SQIVND (reference sequence). The CDR3 nucleotides are TGTGCCAGTAGTCGGGACAATGACTATGGCTACACCTTC. This codes for CASSRDNDYGYTF.

This rearrangement joins TRBV2 to TRBJ2-6; 9 nucleotides align to TRBD1. Per germline, CDR1 SNHLY and CDR2 FYNNEI. This CDR3 comprises 17 residues. Trimming took 6 bases from V and 0 from J; bases not matched to a gene: 6. CDR3: CASRPGTGNSGANVLTF. As DNA, the CDR3 is TGTGCCAGCAGGCCCGGGACAGGGAACTCTGGGGCCAACGTCCTGACTTTC.

J is TRBJ2-7 and V is TRBV11-2; D not resolved. The CDR3 totals 11 residues. V dropped 5 bases and J dropped 4 bases, with 6 bases sitting between them. CDR1 and CDR2 (germline): SGHAT, FQNNGV. The CDR3 sequence is CASSVSYEQYF. In DNA form, the CDR3 reads TGTGCCAGCAGCGTTAGTTACGAGCAGTACTTC.